These 5 T cell receptor beta chains came from one sample sequenced in a study of cytomegalovirus exposure and HLA in healthy donors. A multiplex PCR was run with 60 Vbeta primers and 13 Jbeta primers. Data came from immunoSEQ multiplex PCR; TCRdb stores just in-frame clones and leaves some out. The profile shows 60,000 or so clones, more than 65% of them singletons. Input material: PBMCs. All receptors come from a man between 35 and 55 years old in good health and CMV-seropositive.

The CDR3 DNA is TGCGCCAGCAGCCAAGATCAGGGGAGACCTACTCTAGGAAACACCATATATTTT. This gives the protein CASSQDQGRPTLGNTIYF. The genes are TRBV4-1 and TRBJ1-3; possibly TRBD1 for D (6 bases). CDR3 size: 18 residues. V was cut by 0 bases and J by 4 bases, with 19 bases left in between. CDR1 MGHRA and CDR2 YSYEKL come from the germline V gene.

Remarks on this clone: As the CDR3 is not closed by the conserved phenylalanine or tryptophan, this likely results from a read error. CDR3 nucleotides: TGTGCCAGTAGTCCTAACGGGGTGCGTCAGCCCCAGCATGTT. Its translation is CASSPNGVRQPQHV. The chain links TRBV19 to TRBJ1-5; no definite D call. In germline, CDR1 is LNHDA, CDR2 SQIVND (reference sequence). V lost 5 bases to trimming and J lost 6 bases, with 14 bases between them. This CDR3 spans 14 amino acids.

Here the CDR3 reads CSAPSTEAFF. The DNA of the CDR3 is TGCAGTGCTCCTTCCACTGAAGCTTTCTTT. V usage is TRBV20-1 and J usage is TRBJ1-1; D remains ambiguous. The CDR3 is made up of 10 amino acids. Germline loops: CDR1 DFQATT, CDR2 SNEGSKA (reference sequence). V lost 5 bases and J lost 4, with 5 bases in between.

The chain recombines TRBV19 with TRBJ2-3; weak D call: TRBD2 (6 bases). The CDR3 loop spans 12 amino acids. Per germline, CDR1 LNHDA and CDR2 SQIVND (reference sequence). Trimming left V 7 bases short and J 8 bases short, with 13 bases between. The CDR3 sequence is CASKGGDLTQYF. Here the CDR3 DNA reads TGTGCCAGTAAAGGCGGGGACCTTACGCAGTATTTT.

The rearrangement uses TRBV7-3 and TRBJ1-2; D perhaps matches TRBD1 (5 bases). The ends were cut back, 5 bases at V and 8 bases at J, with 15 bases in the middle. The CDR3 has 13 residues. The V gene's germline CDR1 is SGHTA and CDR2 FQGTGA. The CDR3 DNA reads TGTGCCAGCAGCCCCGACAGTATGGGGGGCTACACCTTC. As protein: CASSPDSMGGYTF.